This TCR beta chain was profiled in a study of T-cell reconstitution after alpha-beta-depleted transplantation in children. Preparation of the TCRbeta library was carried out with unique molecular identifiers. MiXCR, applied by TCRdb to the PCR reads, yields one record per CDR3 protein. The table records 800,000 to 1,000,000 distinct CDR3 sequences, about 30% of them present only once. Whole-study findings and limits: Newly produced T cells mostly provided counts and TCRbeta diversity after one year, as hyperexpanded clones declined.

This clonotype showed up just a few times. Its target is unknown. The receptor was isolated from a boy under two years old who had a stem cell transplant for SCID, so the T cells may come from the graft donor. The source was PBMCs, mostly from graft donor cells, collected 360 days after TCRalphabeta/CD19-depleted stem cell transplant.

CDR3 sequence reads: CASSDWGGRYEQYF. CDR3 DNA sequence: TGTGCCAGCAGTGACTGGGGGGGAAGATACGAGCAGTACTTC. The chain carries TRBV25-1 and TRBJ2-7; 7 nucleotides agree with TRBD2. Trimming cost V 3 bases and J 4 bases; bases outside gene matches: 6. The CDR3 is 14 amino acids. CDR1 is MGHDK, CDR2 SYGVNS, per germline.